This TCR beta chain was retrieved from a study of radiotherapy plus CTLA-4 blockade in lung cancer (dated by TCRdb to between 2017 and 2018). With respect to the entire study: Among the enrolled patients, 18% had an objective response, and 31% reached disease control.

V is cut back by 5 bases and J by 4 bases, with 8 bases in the junction unmatched. In the germline V gene (reference sequence), CDR1 corresponds to SEHNR and CDR2 to FQNEAQ. From the cysteine up to the phenylalanine, the CDR3 has a length of 15 residues. Just CDR3 DNA is preserved here, 45 bases in frame from base 1. What the work shows at the level of the full study, not this receptor alone: The strongest predictors of response were reported to be early dynamic shifts in blood T cell clones along with a rise in serum interferon-beta following radiation. TCR clones derived from tumors expanded in peripheral blood after treatment with radiotherapy and ipilimumab.

This clone was detected once. It has no known antigen specificity. Base qualities are missing; no much larger clone stands one base away. Receptors were amplified or captured by the immunoSEQ multiplex PCR assay. Not all clones reach the TCRdb copy of this immuneACCESS table, which keeps in-frame sequences only. Checked studies attribute under half of the gap to unresolved V genes and leave the rest unexplained. This sample holds tens of thousands of clones; around 70% were observed only once. The ten biggest clones cover approximately 10% of the sample. Focal radiation therapy combined with CTLA-4 blockade (ipilimumab) was tested in patients with chemo-refractory metastatic non-small-cell lung cancer.

The rearranged chain carries TRBV7-9 and TRBJ1-5; 7 bases in the junction line up with TRBD1. Here the sequenced sample was peripheral blood, taken from a patient treated with radiotherapy plus ipilimumab. This clonotype originated in a human donor with non-small cell lung cancer who had stable disease on radiotherapy plus ipilimumab. The DNA is as follows: TGTGCCAGCAGCCTTGGACAGGAGACAAATCAGCCCCAGCATTTT. This encodes CASSLGQETNQPQHF.